One sample yielded the 25 T cell receptor beta chains listed below, sequenced in a study of molecular identifiers for immune sequencing clone quantification. TCRdb reprocessed the PCR reads with MiXCR, giving one entry per CDR3 protein. Of about 640,000 distinct CDR3 sequences listed, 20% are singletons. The material sequenced was naive CD8+ T cells from blood, with Jurkat cell RNA spiked in. Subset: FACS-sorted CD8+CD4-CCR7+CD45RA+ naive T cells. The source is a human donor in good health. Some libraries in this study had Jurkat cell RNA spiked in.

Note on this clonotype: Being one base from a much bigger clone, this may be a read error. The J gene is TRBJ2-5, the V gene TRBV27; the D gene is possibly TRBD2 (6 bases). CDR1 and CDR2 (germline): MNHEY, SMNVEV (reference sequence). This CDR3 contains 16 residues. The V and J ends lost 5 bases and 5 bases respectively, with 21 bases between them. Here the CDR3 DNA reads TGTGCCAGCAGTCTCCTATCCGGGGGTAGCGCGGAGACCCAGTACTTC. This codes for CASSLLSGGSAETQYF.

V is TRBV7-2 and J is TRBJ2-3, with 8 bases matching TRBD2. The CDR3 runs to 17 residues. The V gene end was trimmed by 2 bases and the J gene end by 3 bases; junction bases not matched to a gene: 10. In germline, CDR1 is SGHTA, CDR2 FQGNSA. As DNA, the CDR3 is TGTGCCAGCAGCTTACCGCCGGGACTAGGGAGAACAGATACGCAGTATTTT. It is translated as CASSLPPGLGRTDTQYF.

A note on this clonotype: One end of the junction does not line up with germline, which may come from a read error. The V and J genes are TRBV29-1 and TRBJ2-1; D gene ambiguous. Per germline, CDR1 SQVTM and CDR2 ANQGSEA. The CDR3 runs 13 residues. The CDR3 DNA reads as TGCAGCGTTCGGGTTAGATCTACCAATGAGCGGTTCTTC. It specifies CSVRVRSTNERFF.

This clonotype was recorded at least ten times. The rearrangement uses TRBV10-1 and TRBJ2-1; D call uncertain. V lost 2 bases and J lost 4, with 9 bases in between. In germline, CDR1 is WNHNN, CDR2 SYGVQD (reference sequence). CDR3 length equals 14 residues. The CDR3 here is CASSERQIYNEQFF. As DNA, the CDR3 is TGCGCCAGCAGTGAGCGGCAGATATACAATGAGCAGTTCTTC.

This clonotype was detected a few times. The genes are TRBV29-1 and TRBJ2-1; possibly TRBD1 for D (5 bases). CDR1 SQVTM and CDR2 ANQGSEA come from the germline V gene. CDR3 size: 12 residues. The V end was cut by 7 bases, the J end by 6 bases, with 13 bases between. The CDR3 region has the DNA TGCAGCGCGTCGACAGATTTCAATGAGCAGTTCTTC. The encoded protein is CSASTDFNEQFF.

This clonotype has more than one count but fewer than ten. A much larger clone differs by one base, so this may be a read error. The CDR3 DNA reads as TGTGCCAGCAGTTTTGGGAACCCCGGGGAGCTGTTTTTT. Residues: CASSFGNPGELFF. This chain uses TRBV27 with TRBJ2-2; D gene ambiguous. The CDR3 extends over 13 amino acids. Germline loops: CDR1 MNHEY, CDR2 SMNVEV (reference sequence).

The CDR3 bases are TGCGCCAGCAGCCAAGATTGGAGCAGGGCTGGGGCCAACGTCTCGACTTTC. This sequence encodes CASSQDWSRAGANVSTF. V gene TRBV4-3 combines with J gene TRBJ2-6, with D maybe TRBD1 (5 bases). CDR3 size: 17 residues. Germline V lookup: CDR1 LGHNA, CDR2 YSLEER. With 0 bases removed from V and 18 bases from J, the gap between germline ends came to 27 bases.

V and J are TRBV20-1 and TRBJ2-5; D call uncertain. The V end was cut by 5 bases, the J end by 6 bases, with 13 bases between. This CDR3 is built from 12 residues. Germline CDR1 DFQATT, CDR2 SNEGSKA (reference sequence). This chain's CDR3 is CSAPDQKKTQYF. In DNA form, the CDR3 reads TGCAGTGCTCCGGACCAAAAGAAGACCCAGTACTTC.

As concerns this clonotype: A much larger clone is a single base away; this may be a read error. The chain combines TRBV7-9 with TRBJ2-7; 9 nucleotides match TRBD2. Germline V lookup: CDR1 SEHNR, CDR2 FQNEAQ (reference sequence). CDR3 size: 15 residues. Losses at the gene ends were 3 bases for V and 5 bases for J; bases not matched to a gene: 8. CDR3 loop: CASSFALAGRDEQYF. CDR3 in DNA: TGTGCCAGCAGCTTTGCTCTAGCGGGGCGTGACGAGCAGTACTTC.

Many counts were recorded for this clonotype. The chain has TRBV10-2 and TRBJ1-6; D not resolved. Trimming left V 7 bases short and J 6 bases short, with 19 bases between. The CDR3 runs to 16 residues. Germline CDR1 is WSHSY and CDR2 is SAAADI. The CDR3 region has the DNA TGCGCCAGCAATGCCTTACACGATATTGTTAATTCACCCCTCCACTTT. This sequence encodes CASNALHDIVNSPLHF.

This clonotype was observed many times. The V call is TRBV20-1, the J call TRBJ2-7; 7 bases are a match to TRBD2. The V gene end was trimmed by 0 bases and the J gene end by 3 bases; junction bases not matched to a gene: 8. The germline V gene has CDR1 DFQATT and CDR2 SNEGSKA (reference sequence). This CDR3 is built from 15 residues. DNA of the CDR3: TGCAGTGCTAGAGATTCGGGGGGACGATTCTACGAGCAGTACTTC. Its protein is CSARDSGGRFYEQYF.

This clonotype occurred many times. This chain links TRBV27 with TRBJ2-7, with TRBD1 identical over 7 bases. CDR3 length: 15 residues. V lost 8 bases and J lost 1; bases outside the gene matches: 11. Germline V gene sequence: CDR1 MNHEY, CDR2 SMNVEV (reference sequence). The CDR3 loop is CASGTHRGPSYEQYF. The CDR3 coding sequence is TGTGCCAGCGGAACTCACAGGGGTCCTTCCTACGAGCAGTACTTC.

The sample holds many counts of this clonotype. V usage is TRBV4-1 and J usage is TRBJ2-7; perhaps TRBD2 as D (5 bases). CDR3 length equals 12 residues. Germline V gene sequence: CDR1 MGHRA, CDR2 YSYEKL. Trimming shortened V by 0 bases and J by 12 bases, and 12 bases separated the two germline ends. The chain's CDR3 is CASSQDGILWYF. DNA for the CDR3: TGCGCCAGCAGCCAAGACGGGATTCTGTGGTACTTC.

Remarks on this clonotype: Being one base from a much bigger clone, this may be a read error. V gene TRBV28 combines with J gene TRBJ2-7, with 8 bases that match TRBD1. There are 12 residues in the CDR3. CDR1 is MDHEN, CDR2 SYDVKM, per germline. As DNA, the CDR3 is TGTGCCGGCAGATGGGACAGGAGCGAGCAGTACTTC. This sequence encodes CAGRWDRSEQYF. Variable domain in full (rest from reference TRBV28 and TRBJ2-7): DVKVTQSSRYLVKRTGEKVFLECVQDMDHENMFWYRQDPGLGLRLIYFSYDVKMKEKGDIPEGYSVSREKKERFSLILESASTNQTSMYLCAGRWDRSEQYFGPGTRLTVT.

This clonotype was counted many times. The genes are TRBV6-6 and TRBJ1-1, with TRBD1 identical over 8 bases. Germline CDR1 reads MNHNY; CDR2 reads SVGAGI (reference sequence). J gave up 5 bases and V 7 bases, and 6 bases lay outside the gene matches. CDR3 length: 13 residues. CDR3 nucleotides: TGTGCCAGCACCCTCGACAGGGGTACTGAAGCTTTCTTT. Its translation: CASTLDRGTEAFF.

The chain recombines TRBV20-1 with TRBJ2-2, with TRBD1 matching over 8 bases. CDR1 is DFQATT, CDR2 SNEGSKA, per germline (reference sequence). V trimming: 4 bases; J trimming: 7 bases; junction bases outside the gene matches: 8. This CDR3 spans 14 amino acids. CDR3: CSAKTGVYDGELFF. In DNA, the CDR3 is TGCAGTGCTAAGACAGGGGTCTATGACGGGGAGCTGTTTTTT.

This clonotype was counted ten times or more. The chain combines TRBV7-2 with TRBJ1-1, with unresolved D. The CDR3 sequence is 14 residues long. V was cut by 8 bases and J by 2 bases, with 15 bases left in between. CDR1 SGHTA and CDR2 FQGNSA come from the germline V gene. The CDR3 sequence: CASAPRWANTEAFF. The DNA of the CDR3 is TGTGCCAGCGCCCCCCGATGGGCAAACACTGAAGCTTTCTTT.

At least ten counts were recorded for this clonotype. This chain joins TRBV4-3 and TRBJ2-5, with a weak D call TRBD2 (5 bases). This CDR3 region has 14 residues. Germline loops: CDR1 LGHNA, CDR2 YSLEER. The ends were cut back, 1 base at V and 5 bases at J, with 11 bases in the middle. The CDR3 region has the DNA TGCGCCAGCAGCCAAGGGGCTAGCAGGGAGACCCAGTACTTC. This codes for CASSQGASRETQYF.

This clonotype was seen ten or more times. The chain uses TRBV6-5 and TRBJ2-3; no clear D. The ends were cut back, 1 base at V and 2 bases at J, with 4 bases in the middle. Per germline, CDR1 MNHEY and CDR2 SVGAGI. CDR3 size: 13 residues. Written as DNA, the CDR3 is TGTGCCAGCAGTTACTACTTCACAGATACGCAGTATTTT. This translates into CASSYYFTDTQYF.

Many counts were recorded for this clonotype. This chain links TRBV20-1 with TRBJ2-7; 10 nucleotides match TRBD2. The CDR3 has 15 amino acids. CDR1 and CDR2 (germline): DFQATT, SNEGSKA (reference sequence). Trimming took 5 bases from V and 4 from J; bases not matched to a gene: 11. The CDR3 sequence is CSAPEASGSGYEQYF. CDR3 DNA sequence: TGCAGTGCTCCGGAGGCTAGCGGGAGTGGATACGAGCAGTACTTC.

This chain joins TRBV6-6 and TRBJ2-1; TRBD1 matches 9 bases. CDR3 length equals 18 residues. V was pared by 7 bases and J by 3 bases, with 16 bases of the junction left unmatched. Per the germline V gene, CDR1 is MNHNY and CDR2 is SVGAGI (reference sequence). The CDR3 DNA reads TGTGCCAGCATCCTACAGGGGGCTATGGGTAGCTTCTACAATGAGCAGTTCTTC. This translates into CASILQGAMGSFYNEQFF.

This clonotype appeared many times. The chain's CDR3 is CASSRTGSDQNIQYF. CDR3 DNA: TGTGCCAGCAGCCGGACAGGGAGTGATCAAAACATTCAGTACTTC. J is TRBJ2-4 and V is TRBV7-9; 8 bases agree with TRBD1. Trimming removed 5 bases from V and 5 bases from J; junction bases left unmatched: 8. The CDR3 is made up of 15 amino acids. The germline gives CDR1 SEHNR, CDR2 FQNEAQ (reference sequence).

On this clonotype itself: A read error may explain this, as a much larger clone is one base away. The rearrangement joins TRBV4-1 to TRBJ2-7; the match to TRBD2 covers 9 bases. The CDR3 runs to 17 residues. In germline, CDR1 is MGHRA, CDR2 YSYEKL. DNA for the CDR3: TGCGCCAGCAGCCCCATTCTGGCGGGGGGGACCCCCTACGGGCAGTACTTC. It encodes CASSPILAGGTPYGQYF.

This clonotype was detected a few times. The chain employs TRBV27 and TRBJ2-2, with 10 bases identical to TRBD2. The junction had 5 bases not matched to a gene; V was cut back by 5 bases and J by 2 bases. The germline gives CDR1 MNHEY, CDR2 SMNVEV (reference sequence). The CDR3 covers 16 residues. CDR3 bases: TGTGCCAGCAGTACGGGACTAGCGATAAACACCGGGGAGCTGTTTTTT. Its translation is CASSTGLAINTGELFF.

This clonotype has ten or more counts. V usage is TRBV4-1 and J usage is TRBJ2-5, with 8 bases aligning to TRBD1. Trimming removed 5 bases from V and 4 bases from J; junction bases left unmatched: 9. CDR3 length: 15 residues. Germline V gene lookup returns CDR1 MGHRA and CDR2 YSYEKL. The CDR3 is CASSSSRGTGETQYF. CDR3 DNA sequence: TGCGCCAGCAGCTCTTCTCGTGGGACAGGAGAGACCCAGTACTTC.